This section outlines one TCR beta chain sequence together with its context. The data were taken from a study of T cell changes during pregnancy in multiple sclerosis. Sequenced by immunoSEQ multiplex PCR; TCRdb stores in-frame clones only, minus some. Seen here are more than 70,000 clones, 85% to 95% observed once, and the top ten hold 2.5%. CDR3 length: 14 amino acids. Germline-derived CDR1 and CDR2 are SEHNR and FQNEAQ (reference sequence). Deletions cut 5 bases from V and 0 bases from J, with 10 bases between. The source material was peripheral blood, sampled in the second trimester of pregnancy. The J gene is TRBJ1-1, the V gene TRBV7-9; D is unclear. This receptor was identified in a female donor with multiple sclerosis, enrolled in a pregnancy study. The CDR3 loop reads CASSPTTVNTEAFF. The CDR3 nucleotides read TGTGCCAGCAGCCCAACCACAGTGAACACTGAAGCTTTCTTT. Complete variable domain (other parts from reference TRBV7-9 and TRBJ1-1): DTGVSQNPRHKITKRGQNVTFRCDPISEHNRLYWYRQTLGQGPEFLTYFQNEAQLEKSRLLSDRFSAERPKGSFSTLEIQRTEQGDSAMYLCASSPTTVNTEAFFGQGTRLTVV.